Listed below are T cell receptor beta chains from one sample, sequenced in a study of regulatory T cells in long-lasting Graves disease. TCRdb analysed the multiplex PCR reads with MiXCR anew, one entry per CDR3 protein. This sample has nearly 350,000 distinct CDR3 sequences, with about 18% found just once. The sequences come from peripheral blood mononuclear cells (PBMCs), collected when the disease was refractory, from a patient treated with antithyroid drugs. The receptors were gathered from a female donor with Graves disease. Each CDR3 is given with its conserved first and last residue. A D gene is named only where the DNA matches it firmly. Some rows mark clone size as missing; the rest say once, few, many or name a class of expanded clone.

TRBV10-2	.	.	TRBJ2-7	TGCGCCAGCATCGGGCTGGTCGAGCAGTACTTC	CASIGLVEQYF
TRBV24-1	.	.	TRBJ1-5	TGTGCCACCAGTGATGGGACCGTTTTACGCAATCAGCCCCAGCATTTT	CATSDGTVLRNQPQHF
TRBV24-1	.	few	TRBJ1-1	TGTGCCACCAGTGATCCGACAGTGGCCACTGAAGCTTTCTTT	CATSDPTVATEAFF
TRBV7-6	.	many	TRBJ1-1	TGTGCCAGCAGCACTTACAAGAACACTGAAGCTTTCTTT	CASSTYKNTEAFF
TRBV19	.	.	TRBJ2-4	TGTGCCAGTAGTATGGTGGGACTAGCCAAAAACATTCAGTACTTC	CASSMVGLAKNIQYF
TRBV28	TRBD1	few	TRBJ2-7	TGTGCCAGCTGGGACAGCTCCTACGAGCAGTACTTC	CASWDSSYEQYF
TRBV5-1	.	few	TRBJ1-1	TGCGCCAGCCAATCAGCCCCAGGCAGGGACTACACTGAAGCTTTCTTT	CASQSAPGRDYTEAFF
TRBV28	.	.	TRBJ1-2	TGTGCCAGCACCAGCACCGGGACCCCATATGGCTACACCTTC	CASTSTGTPYGYTF
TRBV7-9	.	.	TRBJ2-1	TGTGCCAGCAACTCGTCGTACAATGAGCAGTTCTTC	CASNSSYNEQFF
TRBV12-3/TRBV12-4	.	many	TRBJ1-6	TGTGCCAGCAGTCCCCCCACGGGGGCGAATTCACCCCTCCACTTT	CASSPPTGANSPLHF
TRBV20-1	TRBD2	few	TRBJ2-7	TGCAGTGCTAGAGATCGCCTAGCGGGAGGTTCCTACGAGCAGTACTTC	CSARDRLAGGSYEQYF
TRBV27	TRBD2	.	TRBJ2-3	TGTGCCAGCAGTCCCCCGGGACTAGCGGGACCAGATACGCAGTATTTT	CASSPPGLAGPDTQYF
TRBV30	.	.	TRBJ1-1	TGTGCCTGGAGTGTAACGCTGGACACTGAAGCTTTCTTT	CAWSVTLDTEAFF
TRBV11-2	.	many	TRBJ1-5	TGTGCCAGCAGCCCCAAACCCGATCAGCCCCAGCATTTT	CASSPKPDQPQHF
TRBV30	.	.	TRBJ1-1	TGTGCCTGGAGTGCAGGGGCGCAGACTGAAGCTTTCTTT	CAWSAGAQTEAFF
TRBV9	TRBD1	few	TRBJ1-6	TGTGCCAGCAGCGGCCATAGGGGGCAGGGGATTGATTCACCCCTCCACTTT	CASSGHRGQGIDSPLHF
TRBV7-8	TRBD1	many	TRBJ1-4	TGTGCCAGCAGCGCCGGACAGGCAATCATCAATGAAAAACTGTTTTTT	CASSAGQAIINEKLFF
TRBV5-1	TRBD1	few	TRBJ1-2	TGCGCCAGCCGAGACTGGGACAGCTATGGCTACACCTTC	CASRDWDSYGYTF
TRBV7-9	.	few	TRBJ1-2	TGTGCCAGCAGCTCCCGCTTGGGACAAGATTATGGCTACACCTTC	CASSSRLGQDYGYTF
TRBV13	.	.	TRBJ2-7	TGTGCCAGCAGCATTTTGGGTGGGAACGAGCAGTACTTC	CASSILGGNEQYF
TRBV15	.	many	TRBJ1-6	TGTGCCACCAGCAGACAAGGGGCTGATTCACCCCTCCACTTT	CATSRQGADSPLHF
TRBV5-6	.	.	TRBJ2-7	TGTGCCAGCAGCTTGGGGGGACAATACTACGAGCAGTACTTC	CASSLGGQYYEQYF
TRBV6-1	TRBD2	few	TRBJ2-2	TGTGCCACCGCCCTAGCGGCAAACACCGGGGAGCTGTTTTTT	CATALAANTGELFF
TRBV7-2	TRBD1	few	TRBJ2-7	TGTGCCAGCAGCTTAGCGAAAGGGGTGACAGGGTTCTCCTACGAGCAGTACTTC	CASSLAKGVTGFSYEQYF
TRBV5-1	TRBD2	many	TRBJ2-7	TGCGCCAGCAGCTCAGAACCGGGACTAGCGGGGGGACCGTACTTC	CASSSEPGLAGGPYF
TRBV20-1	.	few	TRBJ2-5	TGCAGTGCTACCCGACAGCAAGAGGCCCAGTACTTC	CSATRQQEAQYF
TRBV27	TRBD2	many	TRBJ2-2	TGTGCCAGCAGTTTGGCGGGAGGGTTGACCGGGGAGCTGTTTTTT	CASSLAGGLTGELFF
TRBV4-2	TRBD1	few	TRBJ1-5	TGTGCCAGCAGCCAGCCCCCCGGGACAGGGAATCAGCCCCAGCATTTT	CASSQPPGTGNQPQHF
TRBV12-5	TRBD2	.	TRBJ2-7	TGTGCTAGTGGTCTGGTCCCTTCGGGCGCGGGAGCGCACTACGAGCAGTACTTC	CASGLVPSGAGAHYEQYF
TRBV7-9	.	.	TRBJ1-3	TGTGCCAGCAGTGTCGGGACCGCGGGAAACACCATATATTTT	CASSVGTAGNTIYF
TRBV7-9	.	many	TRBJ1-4	TGTGCCAGCAGCTTAGTAGGAACTAATGAAAAACTGTTTTTT	CASSLVGTNEKLFF
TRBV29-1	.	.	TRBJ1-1	TGCAGCGTTTCCGGGACCCTCCCTAACACTGAAGCTTTCTTT	CSVSGTLPNTEAFF
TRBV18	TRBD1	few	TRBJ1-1	TGTGCCAGCTCATCTTCCCTGGGACAGGGAAGGAACACTGAAGCTTTCTTT	CASSSSLGQGRNTEAFF
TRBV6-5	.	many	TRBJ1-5	TGTGCCAGCAGTTACCTGGCTCAGCCCCAGCATTTT	CASSYLAQPQHF
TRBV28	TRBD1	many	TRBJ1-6	TGTGCCAGCAGAACCCCTCGGGACAGCTATTCACCCCTCCACTTT	CASRTPRDSYSPLHF
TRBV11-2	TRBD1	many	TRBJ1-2	TGTGCCAGCAGCTTTCGGGACAGGGCGCCCTATGGCTACACCTTC	CASSFRDRAPYGYTF
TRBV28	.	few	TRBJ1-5	TGTGCCAGCAGGGGGGGAACCTACAATCAGCCCCAGCATTTT	CASRGGTYNQPQHF
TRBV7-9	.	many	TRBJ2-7	TGTGCCAGCAGCTCCGGGCCGGGGACCTACGAGCAGTACTTC	CASSSGPGTYEQYF
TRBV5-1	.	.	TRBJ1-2	TGCGCCAGCAGCCCACGGGACCCCGTTACCCGCTATGGCTACACCTTC	CASSPRDPVTRYGYTF
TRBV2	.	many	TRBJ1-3	TGTGCCAGCCTATACGGGGCAAATGGTCCCGGAAACACCATATATTTT	CASLYGANGPGNTIYF
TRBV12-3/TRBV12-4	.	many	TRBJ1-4	TGTGCCAGCAGTTGGGCTAATGAAAAACTGTTTTTT	CASSWANEKLFF
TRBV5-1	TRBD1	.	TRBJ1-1	TGCGCCAGCAGCTATGACAGGGTAGGCCTGGGCACTGAAGCTTTCTTT	CASSYDRVGLGTEAFF
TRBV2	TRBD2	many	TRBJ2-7	TGTGCCAGCAGTTATAGCGGGGGGGCCTACGAGCAGTACTTC	CASSYSGGAYEQYF
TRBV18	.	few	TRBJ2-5	TGTGCCAGCTCACAATCGGGTAATTGGGAAGAGACCCAGTACTTC	CASSQSGNWEETQYF
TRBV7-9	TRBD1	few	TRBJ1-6	TGTGCCAGCAGCTTTACCGGGACAGGGGTTTACTTT	CASSFTGTGVYF
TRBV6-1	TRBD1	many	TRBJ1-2	TGTGCCAGCAGAATCAGGGGGCCGGAAGGCTACACCTTC	CASRIRGPEGYTF
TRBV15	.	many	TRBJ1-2	TGTGCCACCAGCAGAGATCTGACAGTCTCCTATGGCTACACCTTC	CATSRDLTVSYGYTF
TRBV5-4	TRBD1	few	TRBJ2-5	TGTGCCAGCAGCGCAGGACAGGGCAGTCAAGAGACCCAGTACTTC	CASSAGQGSQETQYF
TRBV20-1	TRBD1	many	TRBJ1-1	TGCAGTGCTAGGGATCGACAGGGGGGTCCTGAAGCTTTCTTT	CSARDRQGGPEAFF
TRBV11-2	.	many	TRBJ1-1	TGTGCCAGCAGGAAAATATCGGGAGGGAACACTGAAGCTTTCTTT	CASRKISGGNTEAFF
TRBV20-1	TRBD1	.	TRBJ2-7	TGCAGTGCTAGATTCCCCGGGACAGGGATTTACGAGCAGTACTTC	CSARFPGTGIYEQYF
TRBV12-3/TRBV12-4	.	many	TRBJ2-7	TGTGCCAGCAGCCCACACTACGAGCAGTACTTC	CASSPHYEQYF
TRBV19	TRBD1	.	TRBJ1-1	TGTGCCAGTGAGGACAGGTACACTGAAGCTTTCTTT	CASEDRYTEAFF
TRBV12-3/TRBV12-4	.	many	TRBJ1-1	TGTGCCAGCAGTACGAATACAGGGAACACTGAAGCTTTCTTT	CASSTNTGNTEAFF
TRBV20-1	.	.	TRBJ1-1	TGCAGTGCTAGAGATCACTGGGATTTGGGCACTGAAGCTTTCTTT	CSARDHWDLGTEAFF